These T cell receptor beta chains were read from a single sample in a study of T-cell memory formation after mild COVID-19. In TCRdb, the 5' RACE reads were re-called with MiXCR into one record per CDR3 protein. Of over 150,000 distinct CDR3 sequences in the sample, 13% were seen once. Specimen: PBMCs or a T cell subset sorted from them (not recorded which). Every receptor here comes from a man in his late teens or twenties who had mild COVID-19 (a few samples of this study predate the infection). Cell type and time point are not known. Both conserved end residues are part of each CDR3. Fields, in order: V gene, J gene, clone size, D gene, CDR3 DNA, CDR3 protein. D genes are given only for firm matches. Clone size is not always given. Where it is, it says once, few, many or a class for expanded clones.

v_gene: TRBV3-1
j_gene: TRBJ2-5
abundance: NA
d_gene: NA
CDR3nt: TGTGCCAGCAGCCAAGACGTCACTGGGGTTAAAGAGACCCAGTACTTC
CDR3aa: CASSQDVTGVKETQYF

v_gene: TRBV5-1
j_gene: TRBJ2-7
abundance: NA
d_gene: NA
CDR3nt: TGCGCCAGCAGCGGAGGGATTCACTCCTACGAGCAGTACTTC
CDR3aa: CASSGGIHSYEQYF

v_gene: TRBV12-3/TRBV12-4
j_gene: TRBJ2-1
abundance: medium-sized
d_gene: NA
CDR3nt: TGCGCCAGCAGCTTGACAGGCAACAATGAGCAGTTCTTC
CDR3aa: CASSLTGNNEQFF

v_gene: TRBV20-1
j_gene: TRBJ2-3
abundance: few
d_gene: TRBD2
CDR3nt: TGCAGTGCGTATGGGACTAGCGGGGGCACAGATACGCAGTATTTT
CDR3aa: CSAYGTSGGTDTQYF

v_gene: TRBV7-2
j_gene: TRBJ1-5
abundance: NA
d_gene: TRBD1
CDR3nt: TGTGCCAGCAGCCTGGACAGGGGGCGTGAGCCCCAGCATTTT
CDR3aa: CASSLDRGREPQHF

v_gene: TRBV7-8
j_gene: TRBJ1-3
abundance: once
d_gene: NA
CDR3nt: TGTGCCAGCAGCTTAACAATGCTGAATGGAGCCTACGAGGGAAACACCATATATTTT
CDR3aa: CASSLTMLNGAYEGNTIYF

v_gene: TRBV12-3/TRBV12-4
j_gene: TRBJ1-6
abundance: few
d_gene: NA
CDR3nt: TGTGCCAGCAGTCCCCGCGGTGGTAATTCACCCCTCCACTTT
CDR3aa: CASSPRGGNSPLHF

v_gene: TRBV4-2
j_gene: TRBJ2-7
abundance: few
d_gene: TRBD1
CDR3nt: TGTGCAAGCAGCCCGGACAGGGCCCTGGGTAAGCAGTACTTC
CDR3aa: CASSPDRALGKQYF

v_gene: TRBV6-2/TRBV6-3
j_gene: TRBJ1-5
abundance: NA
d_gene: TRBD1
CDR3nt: TGTGCCAGCAGTTACCTTACAGGGGGCAATCAGCCCCAGCATTTT
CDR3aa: CASSYLTGGNQPQHF

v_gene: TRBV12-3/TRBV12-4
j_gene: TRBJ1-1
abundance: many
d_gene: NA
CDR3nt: TGTGCCAGCAGTTTTAGTGGCACTGAAGCTTTCTTT
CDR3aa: CASSFSGTEAFF

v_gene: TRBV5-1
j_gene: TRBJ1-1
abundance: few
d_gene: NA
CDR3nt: TGCGCCAGCAGCTTGGAGCAGCCGAAAGAAGCTTTCTTT
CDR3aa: CASSLEQPKEAFF

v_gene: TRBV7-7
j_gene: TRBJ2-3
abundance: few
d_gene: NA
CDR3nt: TGTGCTAGCAGCTTAAACAGCTTCACAGATACGCAGTATTTT
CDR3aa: CASSLNSFTDTQYF

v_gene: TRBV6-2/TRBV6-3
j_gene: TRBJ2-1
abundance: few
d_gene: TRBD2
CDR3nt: TGTGCCAGCAGTGGGGTACTAGCGGGGTCCTACAATGAGCAGTTCTTC
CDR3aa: CASSGVLAGSYNEQFF

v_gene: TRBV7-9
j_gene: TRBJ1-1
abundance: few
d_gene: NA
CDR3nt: TGTGCCAGCAGCCGTGGGGGGAGGACTGAAGCTTTCTTT
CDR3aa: CASSRGGRTEAFF

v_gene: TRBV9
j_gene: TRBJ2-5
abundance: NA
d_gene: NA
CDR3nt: TGTGCCAGCAGCGTTCTGCCGGTTCAAGGAGGGGAGACCCAGTACTTC
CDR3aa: CASSVLPVQGGETQYF

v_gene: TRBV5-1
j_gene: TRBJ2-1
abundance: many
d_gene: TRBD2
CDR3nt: TGCGCCAGCAGCTTGGGAGCGGGATCGGATGAGCAGTTCTTC
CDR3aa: CASSLGAGSDEQFF

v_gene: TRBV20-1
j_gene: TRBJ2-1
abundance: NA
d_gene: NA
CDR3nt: TGCAGTGCTAGCGGCGGCCAGCTTAACAATGAGCAGTTCTTC
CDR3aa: CSASGGQLNNEQFF

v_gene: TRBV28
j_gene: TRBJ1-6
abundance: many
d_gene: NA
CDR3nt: TGTGCCAGCAGACTCGGGGGGGGAAGCTCCTATAATTCACCCCTCCACTTT
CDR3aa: CASRLGGGSSYNSPLHF

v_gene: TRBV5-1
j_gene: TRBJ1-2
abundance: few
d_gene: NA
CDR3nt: TGCGCCAGCATCGAGGAAGGGTCAAGGGGCTACACCTTC
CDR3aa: CASIEEGSRGYTF

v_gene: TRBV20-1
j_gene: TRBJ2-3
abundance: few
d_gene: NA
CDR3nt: TGCAGTGCTAGAGATCTAGGGGGGGGCCTAAGCACAGATACGCAGTATTTT
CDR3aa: CSARDLGGGLSTDTQYF

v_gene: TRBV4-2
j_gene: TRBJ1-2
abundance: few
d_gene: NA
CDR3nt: TGTGCCAGCAGCCAATTAGGGACCCGGACCCAGGGGGGCTACACCTTC
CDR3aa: CASSQLGTRTQGGYTF

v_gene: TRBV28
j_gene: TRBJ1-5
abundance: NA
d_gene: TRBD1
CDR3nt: TGTGCCAGCAGGAAGCGGGACAGGGGCAATCAGCCCCAGCATTTT
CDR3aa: CASRKRDRGNQPQHF